This T cell receptor (beta chain) emerged from a study of early T cells in non-severe SARS-CoV-2 infection. Overall study: The sequenced material was bulk RNA from unsorted whole blood, and its chains were unpaired. Study-wide results and limits: Clonotype matching in VDJdb favored anti-spike CD8 responses and did not capture private and CD4 specificities.

Germline V gives CDR1 SGHVS, CDR2 FQNEAQ. The CDR3 runs to 13 residues. The V end was cut by 5 bases, the J end by 6 bases, with 14 bases between. This clonotype has more than one count but fewer than ten. Its antigen is not known. Each CDR3 protein gets one entry after TCRdb re-called the 5' RACE reads with MiXCR. The data show tens of thousands of distinct CDR3 sequences, with around 10% seen just once and over 4.5% held by the top ten. This chain uses TRBV7-8 with TRBJ2-7; TRBD2 might be the D (5 bases). This receptor was taken from an adult who was a healthcare worker with PCR-confirmed SARS-CoV-2 infection or an uninfected control (not recorded which). Sequencing was performed on whole blood, taken at baseline. This CDR3 is CASSPNRAGEQYF. In nucleotides, the CDR3 is TGTGCCAGCAGCCCAAATAGGGCGGGCGAGCAGTACTTC.